Below are 20 T cell receptor beta chains sequenced from a single sample in a study of blood T cell repertoires in COVID-19 (dated by TCRdb to about 2020). Preparation of the library involved the immunoSEQ multiplex PCR assay. TCRdb took this table from immuneACCESS and kept in-frame rearrangements with V and J called. Such tables lack part of the clones; where checked against another copy, unresolved V genes explain under half of the gap, and the rest is unexplained. Here the sample has 80,000 to 90,000 clones; about four fifths occur a single time. The ten largest make up about 1.2% of the sample. Sample: peripheral blood. Receptor source: an elderly woman with acute or convalescent COVID-19.

The rearrangement joins TRBV5-1 to TRBJ2-2; D is undetermined. In germline, CDR1 is SGHRS, CDR2 YFSETQ. The CDR3 extends over 15 amino acids. Trimming left V 4 bases short and J 4 bases short, with 14 bases between. The CDR3 here is CASSPREDGTGELFF. For the CDR3, the DNA is TGCGCCAGCAGCCCTCGCGAGGATGGCACCGGGGAGCTGTTTTTT.

J is TRBJ1-2 and V is TRBV28; D remains unclear. This CDR3 spans 12 amino acids. Germline V gives CDR1 MDHEN, CDR2 SYDVKM. The germline V and J ends were trimmed by 6 bases and 8 bases, with 13 bases remaining between them. Here the CDR3 reads CASRPTPGGYTF. The CDR3 DNA reads as TGTGCCAGCAGACCCACGCCGGGGGGCTACACCTTC.

The rearrangement uses TRBV28 and TRBJ2-4; 11 bases fit TRBD2. CDR3 size: 18 residues. CDR1 and CDR2 from the germline V gene are MDHEN and SYDVKM. The V gene end was trimmed by 6 bases and the J gene end by 0 bases; junction bases not matched to a gene: 10. This CDR3 reads CASSSTSGIPLAKNIQYF. CDR3 nucleotides: TGTGCCAGCAGCTCGACTAGCGGGATCCCTTTAGCCAAAAACATTCAGTACTTC.

The gene calls are TRBV2 and TRBJ1-2; 8 nucleotides match TRBD1. Trimming removed 4 bases from V and 6 bases from J; junction bases left unmatched: 7. The CDR3 sequence is 14 residues long. Looked up from germline, CDR1 is SNHLY and CDR2 is FYNNEI. CDR3 nucleotides: TGTGCCAGCAGTGGAAGGACAGGGACCGATGGCTACACCTTC. This gives the protein CASSGRTGTDGYTF.

V usage is TRBV5-1 and J usage is TRBJ2-1, with 7 bases aligning to TRBD1. The V segment lost 7 bases and the J segment 4 bases; nucleotides outside the gene matches: 8. CDR1 is SGHRS, CDR2 YFSETQ, per germline. The CDR3 covers 14 residues. DNA for the CDR3: TGCGCCAGCCAACCGGGACAGACATACAATGAGCAGTTCTTC. It specifies CASQPGQTYNEQFF.

This clone was seen only a few times. The genes are TRBV10-2 and TRBJ1-5; D possibly corresponds to TRBD1 (5 bases). The germline V gene has CDR1 WSHSY and CDR2 SAAADI. This CDR3 region has 15 residues. Deletions cut 0 bases from V and 7 bases from J, with 13 bases between. CDR3 in DNA: TGCGCCAGCAGTGAGTCCGGCGCGGGGACCCAGCCCCAGCATTTT. It yields the protein CASSESGAGTQPQHF.

This chain connects TRBV12-5 to TRBJ1-1; unclear D gene. The germline V and J ends were trimmed by 6 bases and 2 bases, with 10 bases remaining between them. This CDR3 has 13 residues. CDR1 is LGHNT and CDR2 is FRNRAP in the germline V gene. CDR3 amino acids: CASGPDSNTEAFF. CDR3 nucleotide sequence: TGTGCTAGTGGACCCGACTCAAACACTGAAGCTTTCTTT.

This clone has more than one count but fewer than ten. The rearrangement links TRBV6-1 to TRBJ2-1; 8 positions agree with TRBD2. The CDR3 runs 15 residues. CDR1 is MNHNS, CDR2 SASEGT, per germline. V lost 2 bases and J lost 10; bases outside the gene matches: 10. In nucleotides, the CDR3 is TGTGCCAGCAGTGAAATGGCGGGAGGACGAGGGGAGCAGTTCTTC. It encodes CASSEMAGGRGEQFF.

This chain uses TRBV7-9 with TRBJ2-3; D call uncertain. The V and J ends lost 1 base and 2 bases respectively, with 7 bases between them. CDR3 length: 14 amino acids. Germline-derived CDR1 and CDR2 are SEHNR and FQNEAQ (reference sequence). The CDR3 region has the DNA TGTGCCAGCAGCTTAGGTCAGTACACAGATACGCAGTATTTT. Translated, it gives CASSLGQYTDTQYF.

The V and J genes are TRBV28 and TRBJ1-4, with D perhaps matching TRBD1 (5 bases). CDR3 size: 13 residues. The germline V and J ends were trimmed by 5 bases and 8 bases, with 12 bases remaining between them. Per the germline V gene, CDR1 is MDHEN and CDR2 is SYDVKM. The CDR3 spells CASSPEHREKLFF. The CDR3 region has the DNA TGTGCCAGCAGTCCCGAGCACAGGGAAAAACTGTTTTTT.

V and J are TRBV7-2 and TRBJ2-3; 8 nucleotides align to TRBD2. V was pared by 4 bases and J by 3 bases, with 12 bases of the junction left unmatched. Germline V CDR1 and CDR2: SGHTA, FQGNSA. The CDR3 contains 17 residues. In DNA, the CDR3 is TGTGCCAGCAGCTCCCGCAGCGGGGGTGGCCTTACAGATACGCAGTATTTT. It specifies CASSSRSGGGLTDTQYF.

This clone was seen a few times. Written as DNA, the CDR3 is TGTGCCAGCAGCGTAGTAGGAGGGGAGCAGTTCTTC. Its protein is CASSVVGGEQFF. V is TRBV9 and J is TRBJ2-1; D perhaps matches TRBD2 (6 bases). CDR3 length equals 12 residues. Germline lookup yields CDR1 SGDLS and CDR2 YYNGEE. V lost 0 bases to trimming and J lost 10 bases, with 8 bases between them.

A single count supports this clone. This rearrangement joins TRBV7-2 to TRBJ2-3, with D unclear. The CDR3 is made up of 12 amino acids. Germline V CDR1 and CDR2: SGHTA, FQGNSA. Trimming cost V 4 bases and J 6 bases, with 8 bases left between them. The CDR3, as DNA: TGTGCCAGCAGCTCCTGGAGCGATACGCAGTATTTT. Translating it yields CASSSWSDTQYF. The whole variable domain, remainder taken from reference TRBV7-2 and TRBJ2-3, is GAGVSQSPSNKVTEKGKDVELRCDPISGHTALYWYRQSLGQGLEFLIYFQGNSAPDKSGLPSDRFSAERTGGSVSTLTIQRTQQEDSAVYLCASSSWSDTQYFGPGTRLTVL.

J is TRBJ1-2 and V is TRBV18; D uncertain. The CDR3 covers 13 residues. Germline assignment: CDR1 KGHSH and CDR2 LQKENI. V lost 2 bases, J lost 6 bases, and 10 bases lay in between. In nucleotides, the CDR3 is TGTGCCAGCTCACCAGTTATGTTCGATGGCTACACCTTC. The encoded protein is CASSPVMFDGYTF.

V and J are TRBV9 and TRBJ2-3, with D perhaps TRBD1 (5 bases). The CDR3 loop spans 16 amino acids. V was clipped by 2 bases and J by 0 bases, with 13 bases between them. The germline gives CDR1 SGDLS, CDR2 YYNGEE. The CDR3 sequence: CASSVQTDLSTDTQYF. CDR3 coding DNA: TGTGCCAGCAGCGTCCAGACAGACTTGAGCACAGATACGCAGTATTTT.

The chain uses TRBV6-1 and TRBJ1-2, with D maybe TRBD1 (5 bases). The CDR3 is made up of 14 amino acids. Germline V lookup: CDR1 MNHNS, CDR2 SASEGT. V lost 0 bases and J lost 8, with 13 bases in between. The CDR3 loop reads CASSEALRDRGYTF. Written as DNA, the CDR3 is TGTGCCAGCAGTGAAGCGCTCAGGGATCGAGGCTACACCTTC.

V is TRBV11-2 and J is TRBJ2-3; D may be TRBD1 (5 bases). The V and J ends lost 2 bases and 2 bases respectively, with 11 bases between them. The CDR3 totals 15 residues. Germline lookup yields CDR1 SGHAT and CDR2 FQNNGV. The CDR3 DNA reads as TGTGCCAGCAGCTTAACCCAGGGCTACACAGATACGCAGTATTTT. It codes for CASSLTQGYTDTQYF. The full variable domain, in which reference TRBV11-2 and TRBJ2-3 provide the parts outside the CDR3, is EAGVAQSPRYKIIEKRQSVAFWCNPISGHATLYWYQQILGQGPKLLIQFQNNGVVDDSQLPKDRFSAERLKGVDSTLKIQPAKLEDSAVYLCASSLTQGYTDTQYFGPGTRLTVL.

In its sample, this clone was seen a few times. The chain joins TRBV25-1 to TRBJ1-4; 8 bases match TRBD1. The V gene's germline CDR1 is MGHDK and CDR2 SYGVNS. V trimming: 3 bases; J trimming: 8 bases; junction bases outside the gene matches: 8. This CDR3 region has 15 residues. The CDR3 bases are TGTGCCAGCAGTGATAAAACACAGGGGGAAGAAAAACTGTTTTTT. It yields the protein CASSDKTQGEEKLFF. Drawing the rest from reference TRBV25-1 and TRBJ1-4, the complete variable domain is EADIYQTPRYLVIGTGKKITLECSQTMGHDKMYWYQQDPGMELHLIHYSYGVNSTEKGDLSSESTVSRIRTEHFPLTLESARPSHTSQYLCASSDKTQGEEKLFFGSGTQLSVL.

V gene TRBV18 combines with J gene TRBJ2-5; D ambiguous. The germline V and J ends were trimmed by 2 bases and 2 bases, with 9 bases remaining between them. The V gene's germline CDR1 is KGHSH and CDR2 LQKENI. This CDR3 region has 14 residues. CDR3 nucleotide sequence: TGTGCCAGCTCACCAATTGGGCAACAAGAGACCCAGTACTTC. It translates to CASSPIGQQETQYF.

V and J are TRBV7-2 and TRBJ1-2; D remains ambiguous. The CDR3 consists of 15 residues. Trimming left V 6 bases short and J 5 bases short, with 19 bases between. The V gene's germline CDR1 is SGHTA and CDR2 FQGNSA. The CDR3 loop is CASSSPEGTAYGYTF. CDR3 sequence (DNA): TGTGCCAGCAGTTCCCCCGAGGGAACAGCTTATGGCTACACCTTC.